This paragraph reports one T cell receptor (beta chain). The sample originates from a study of T cell changes during pregnancy in multiple sclerosis. Clones were read by immunoSEQ multiplex PCR, and TCRdb kept only the in-frame ones, dropping some. The sample lists around 130,000 clones; approximately 93% were seen once. The TCR originated in a female donor with multiple sclerosis, enrolled in a pregnancy study. This sample comprised peripheral blood, obtained before pregnancy.

This chain's CDR3 is CASRQANSPLHF. The CDR3 bases are TGTGCCAGTCGACAGGCTAATTCACCCCTCCACTTT. The rearrangement links TRBV28 to TRBJ1-6; tentative D call: TRBD1 (6 bases). The CDR3 totals 12 residues. Between the trimmed V and J ends, which lost 9 bases and 6 bases, there was a span of 9 bases. Germline CDR1 and CDR2: MDHEN and SYDVKM. The full variable domain, with the rest looked up from reference TRBV28 and TRBJ1-6, is DVKVTQSSRYLVKRTGEKVFLECVQDMDHENMFWYRQDPGLGLRLIYFSYDVKMKEKGDIPEGYSVSREKKERFSLILESASTNQTSMYLCASRQANSPLHFGNGTRLTVT.